The clone carrying this T cell receptor (beta chain) was counted a single time. Its antigen is as yet unknown. The sample is drawn from a study of cytomegalovirus exposure and HLA in healthy donors. Study-wide points: HLA alleles were associated with 15,000 to 20,000 TCR beta sequences in a later analysis at 0.05 false discovery rate.

PCR was performed using 60 Vbeta and 13 Jbeta primers. Using immunoSEQ multiplex PCR, the repertoire was profiled, and TCRdb retains in-frame clones only, with some absent. Found here are about 93,000 clones, over 75% of them singletons; the top ten hold 3.5% to 4%. This receptor was obtained from a man aged 45 to 65 in good health and CMV-seronegative. Material: PBMCs.

This chain's CDR3 is CASSPRFGSYEQYF. The CDR3, as DNA: TGTGCCAGCAGCCCGCGTTTCGGCTCCTACGAGCAGTACTTC. The V gene is TRBV7-2, the J gene TRBJ2-7, with D uncertain. Germline CDR1 SGHTA, CDR2 FQGNSA. Trimming shortened V by 5 bases and J by 0 bases, and 11 bases separated the two germline ends. The CDR3 consists of 14 residues.